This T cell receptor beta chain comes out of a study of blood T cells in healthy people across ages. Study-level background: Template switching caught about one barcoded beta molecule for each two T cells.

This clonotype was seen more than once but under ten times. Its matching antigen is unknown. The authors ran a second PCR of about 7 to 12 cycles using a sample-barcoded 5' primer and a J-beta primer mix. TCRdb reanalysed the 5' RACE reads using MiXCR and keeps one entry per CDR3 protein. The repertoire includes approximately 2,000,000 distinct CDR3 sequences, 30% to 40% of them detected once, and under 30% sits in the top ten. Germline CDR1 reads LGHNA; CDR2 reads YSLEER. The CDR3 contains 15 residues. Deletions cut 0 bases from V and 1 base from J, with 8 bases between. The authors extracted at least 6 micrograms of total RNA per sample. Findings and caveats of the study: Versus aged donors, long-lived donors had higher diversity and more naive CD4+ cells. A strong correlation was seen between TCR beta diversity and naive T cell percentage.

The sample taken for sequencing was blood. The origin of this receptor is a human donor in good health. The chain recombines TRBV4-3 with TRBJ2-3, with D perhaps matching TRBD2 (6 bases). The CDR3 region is CASSQDQRGTDTQYF. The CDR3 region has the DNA TGCGCCAGCAGCCAAGATCAGCGGGGCACAGATACGCAGTATTTT.